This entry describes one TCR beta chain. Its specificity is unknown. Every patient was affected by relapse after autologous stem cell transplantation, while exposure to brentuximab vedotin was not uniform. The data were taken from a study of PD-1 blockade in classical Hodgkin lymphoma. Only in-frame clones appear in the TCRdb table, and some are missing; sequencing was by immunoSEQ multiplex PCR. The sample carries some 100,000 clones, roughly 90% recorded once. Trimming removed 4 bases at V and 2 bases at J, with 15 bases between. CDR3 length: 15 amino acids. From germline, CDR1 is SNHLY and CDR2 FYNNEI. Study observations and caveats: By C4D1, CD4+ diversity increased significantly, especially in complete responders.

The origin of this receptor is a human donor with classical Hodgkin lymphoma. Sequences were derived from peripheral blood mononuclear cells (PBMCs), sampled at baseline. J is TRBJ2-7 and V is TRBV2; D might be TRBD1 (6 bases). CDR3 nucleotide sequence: TGTGCCAGCAGTGGTTTGACAGGACCAACCTACGAGCAGTACTTC. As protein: CASSGLTGPTYEQYF.